The 15 T cell receptor beta chains below all came from one sample that was sequenced in a study of cytomegalovirus exposure and HLA in healthy donors (dated by TCRdb to 2016 to 2017). Preparation of the library involved the immunoSEQ multiplex PCR assay. The multiplex PCR relied on a mix of 60 forward primers for TCR Vbeta segments and 13 reverse primers for TCR Jbeta segments. TCRdb holds this immuneACCESS table with in-frame rearrangements only. Some clones are missing; in checked studies, unresolved V genes explain under half, and the rest has no known cause. For this sample there are 150,000 or so clones; roughly 73% appear just once. The ten largest clones add up to 1.5% to 2% of the sample. Sequenced input: PBMCs. The receptor source for this set is a woman aged 18-30 years in good health and CMV-seronegative.

CDR3 bases: TGTGCCAGCAGTGCCACGACAGGCGACGATAATTCACCCCTCCACTTT. Protein sequence: CASSATTGDDNSPLHF. J is TRBJ1-6 and V is TRBV25-1, with D possibly matching TRBD1 (6 bases). Trimming removed 4 bases at V and 5 bases at J, with 15 bases between. The length of the CDR3 is 16 residues. CDR1 MGHDK and CDR2 SYGVNS come from the germline V gene. The variable domain in full, with the rest retrieved from reference TRBV25-1 and TRBJ1-6, is EADIYQTPRYLVIGTGKKITLECSQTMGHDKMYWYQQDPGMELHLIHYSYGVNSTEKGDLSSESTVSRIRTEHFPLTLESARPSHTSQYLCASSATTGDDNSPLHFGNGTRLTVT.

This clone was found once. The CDR3 DNA sequence: TGCAGCGTGCAGGGTCATGGGGCCAACGTCCTGACTTTC. Amino acids: CSVQGHGANVLTF. The chain couples TRBV29-1 to TRBJ2-6, with a tentative D call TRBD1 (5 bases). Trimming removed 6 bases at V and 3 bases at J, with 9 bases between. The CDR3 is 13 residues long. Germline assignment: CDR1 SQVTM and CDR2 ANQGSEA.

V gene TRBV13 combines with J gene TRBJ1-2, with 12 bases that match TRBD1. Unmatched junction bases numbered 9, after V lost 5 bases and J lost 2 bases. The CDR3 spans 17 residues. Germline-derived CDR1 and CDR2 are PRHDT and FYEKMQ (reference sequence). In nucleotides, the CDR3 is TGTGCCAGCAGCCCCGGGACAGGGGGCAATAGGAACTATGGCTACACCTTC. Translating it yields CASSPGTGGNRNYGYTF.

J is TRBJ2-1 and V is TRBV27; D possibly corresponds to TRBD1 (6 bases). The V end was cut by 7 bases, the J end by 2 bases, with 15 bases between. CDR1 MNHEY and CDR2 SMNVEV come from the germline V gene (reference sequence). The CDR3 runs 15 residues. The CDR3 DNA follows: TGTGCCAGCACCGGACAGTTCTACCCCTACAATGAGCAGTTCTTC. Protein: CASTGQFYPYNEQFF.

The J gene is TRBJ2-1, the V gene TRBV9; a weak D match, TRBD1 (6 bases). V lost 3 bases to trimming and J lost 0 bases, with 22 bases between them. Germline CDR1 and CDR2: SGDLS and YYNGEE. This CDR3 has 19 amino acids. CDR3 sequence (DNA): TGTGCCAGCAGCGCCAAGAGGGGGTCCGACAGCATCTCCTACAATGAGCAGTTCTTC. It specifies CASSAKRGSDSISYNEQFF.

The CDR3 DNA sequence: TGTGCCAGCTCACCACCGAGCCCCTTCCCTCCCTGGGAGCAGTACGTC. It is translated as CASSPPSPFPPWEQYV. The V gene is TRBV18, the J gene TRBJ2-7; D call uncertain. Germline-derived CDR1 and CDR2 are KGHSH and LQKENI. Trimming shortened V by 0 bases and J by 7 bases, and 19 bases separated the two germline ends. The CDR3 is 16 amino acids.

V and J are TRBV28 and TRBJ1-5; no clear D gene. Germline assignment: CDR1 MDHEN and CDR2 SYDVKM. Trimming cost V 2 bases and J 2 bases, with 13 bases left between them. CDR3 length: 16 residues. CDR3 DNA sequence: TGTGCCAGCAGTTTAGGGCAGTGGTTAGGCAATCAGCCCCAGCATTTT. Amino acids: CASSLGQWLGNQPQHF.

This chain's CDR3 is CASSMDRVGGRSTEAFF. CDR3 bases: TGTGCCAGTAGTATGGACAGGGTGGGAGGTCGATCGACTGAAGCTTTCTTT. The chain couples TRBV19 to TRBJ1-1; 8 bases line up with TRBD1. V dropped 3 bases and J dropped 5; count of bases not matched to a gene: 14. There are 17 residues in the CDR3. CDR1 and CDR2 from the germline V gene are LNHDA and SQIVND (reference sequence).

This clone was detected only once. This chain uses TRBV4-1 with TRBJ1-4; D not certain. Germline V gene sequence: CDR1 MGHRA, CDR2 YSYEKL. V lost 0 bases to trimming and J lost 2 bases, with 7 bases between them. The CDR3 contains 15 residues. The CDR3 spells CASSQDGGTNEKLFF. CDR3 in DNA: TGCGCCAGCAGCCAAGACGGAGGGACTAATGAAAAACTGTTTTTT.

The chain combines TRBV6-5 with TRBJ1-1, with 7 bases aligning to TRBD1. The CDR3 spans 14 residues. Germline assignment: CDR1 MNHEY and CDR2 SVGAGI. J gave up 2 bases and V 5 bases, and 5 bases lay outside the gene matches. The CDR3 here is CASSQNRGNTEAFF. The CDR3 region has the DNA TGTGCCAGCAGTCAAAACAGGGGTAACACTGAAGCTTTCTTT.

This chain connects TRBV10-3 to TRBJ2-1; 10 positions agree with TRBD2. The CDR3 extends over 15 amino acids. Trimming removed 4 bases from V and 5 bases from J; junction bases left unmatched: 5. CDR1 ENHRY and CDR2 SYGVKD come from the germline V gene. CDR3 sequence reads: CAISGAGGLNNEQFF. The CDR3 region has the DNA TGTGCCATCAGTGGAGCGGGGGGGCTAAACAATGAGCAGTTCTTC.

As regards this clone: Germline and junction disagree at one end, which may indicate a read error. The chain couples TRBV9 to TRBJ2-6, with a weak D call TRBD1 (5 bases). The CDR3 runs 16 residues. Germline lookup yields CDR1 SGDLS and CDR2 YYNGEE. The CDR3 reads CASSLRQSSGANGLTF. CDR3 nucleotide sequence: TGTGCCAGCAGCCTCAGACAGAGCTCTGGGGCCAACGGCCTGACTTTC.

V usage is TRBV19 and J usage is TRBJ1-5; weak D call: TRBD1 (6 bases). Trimming removed 3 bases from V and 3 bases from J, with 12 bases in between. This CDR3 is built from 15 residues. Germline V gives CDR1 LNHDA, CDR2 SQIVND (reference sequence). The CDR3 here is CASSIVAGVNQPQHF. The CDR3 nucleotides read TGTGCCAGTAGTATCGTGGCAGGGGTCAATCAGCCCCAGCATTTT.

This clone was observed once. The J gene is TRBJ2-5, the V gene TRBV4-2; 16 bases line up with TRBD2. In germline, CDR1 is LGHNA, CDR2 YNFKEQ. The CDR3 runs to 21 residues. V lost 4 bases to trimming and J lost 3 bases; unmatched junction nucleotides: 17. The CDR3 is CASSLPPPGTSGGGLEETQYF. The CDR3 DNA reads TGTGCCAGCAGCCTGCCCCCTCCCGGGACTAGCGGGGGGGGGCTGGAAGAGACCCAGTACTTC.

The CDR3 here is CASSPGLADEQFF. CDR3 DNA sequence: TGTGCCAGCAGCCCCGGACTAGCCGATGAGCAGTTCTTC. This chain links TRBV7-3 with TRBJ2-1; 8 bases are a match to TRBD2. V lost 5 bases to trimming and J lost 8 bases; unmatched junction nucleotides: 5. Germline V lookup: CDR1 SGHTA, CDR2 FQGTGA. The CDR3 consists of 13 residues.